This T cell receptor (beta chain) originates from a study of monozygotic twins with inflammatory bowel disease. The CDR3 extends over 14 amino acids. Germline V lookup: CDR1 SEHNR, CDR2 FQNEAQ (reference sequence). Researchers used template switching to add UMIs featuring a 6-nucleotide sample barcode. Each CDR3 protein gets one entry in TCRdb, which reprocessed the 5' RACE reads and gives no DNA. Its clone listing holds approximately 400,000 distinct CDR3 sequences. The J gene is TRBJ2-7, the V gene TRBV7-9; TCRdb's D call of TRBD1 is untestable without DNA. Sequencing used blood. The clonotype comes from a human donor with ulcerative colitis or Crohn's disease, or a healthy co-twin of an affected twin (not recorded which). CDR3 sequence reads: CASSLTGGVYEQYF.